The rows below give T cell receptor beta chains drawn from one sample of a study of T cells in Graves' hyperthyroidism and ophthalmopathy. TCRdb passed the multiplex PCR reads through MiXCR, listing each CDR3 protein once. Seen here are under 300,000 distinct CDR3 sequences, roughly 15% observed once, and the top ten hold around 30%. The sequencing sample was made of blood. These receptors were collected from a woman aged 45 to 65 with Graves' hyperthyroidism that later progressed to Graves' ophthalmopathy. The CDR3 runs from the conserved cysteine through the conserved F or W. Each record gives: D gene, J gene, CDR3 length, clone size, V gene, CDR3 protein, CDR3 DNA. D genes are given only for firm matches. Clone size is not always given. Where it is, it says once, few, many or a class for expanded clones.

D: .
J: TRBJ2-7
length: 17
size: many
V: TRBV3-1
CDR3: CASSRYRGRDSFYEQYF
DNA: TGTGCCAGCAGTCGTTACAGAGGCCGGGACTCGTTCTACGAGCAGTACTTC

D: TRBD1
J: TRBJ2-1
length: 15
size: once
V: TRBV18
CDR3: CASSPGTGSPYEQFF
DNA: TGTGCCAGCTCACCAGGGACAGGGTCACCCTACGAGCAGTTCTTC

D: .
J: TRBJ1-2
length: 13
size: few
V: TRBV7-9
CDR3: CASTETVNYGYTF
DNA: TGTGCCAGCACCGAGACCGTTAACTATGGCTACACCTTC

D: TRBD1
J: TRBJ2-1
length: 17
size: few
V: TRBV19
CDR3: CASRKYSDRGYYNEQFF
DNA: TGTGCCAGTAGGAAATATTCGGACAGGGGCTACTACAATGAGCAGTTCTTC

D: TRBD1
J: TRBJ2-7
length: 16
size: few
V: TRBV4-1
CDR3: CASSRPAGTGNYEQYF
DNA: TGCGCCAGCAGCCGACCCGCCGGGACAGGGAACTACGAGCAGTACTTC

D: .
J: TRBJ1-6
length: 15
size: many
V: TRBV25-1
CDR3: CASSESGPVSSPLHF
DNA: TGTGCCAGCAGTGAATCGGGGCCTGTGAGTTCACCCCTCCACTTT

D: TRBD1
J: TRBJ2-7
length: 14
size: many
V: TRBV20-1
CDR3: CSARHGTGSYEQYF
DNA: TGCAGTGCTAGACACGGGACAGGGTCCTACGAGCAGTACTTC

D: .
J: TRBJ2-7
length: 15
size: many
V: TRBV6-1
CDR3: CASSFWSKDSGEQYF
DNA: TGTGCCAGCAGTTTTTGGTCCAAGGACTCGGGCGAGCAGTACTTC

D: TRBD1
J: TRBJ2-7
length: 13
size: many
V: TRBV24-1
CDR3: CATEPQGGKEQYF
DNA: TGTGCCACAGAACCACAGGGGGGAAAAGAGCAGTACTTC

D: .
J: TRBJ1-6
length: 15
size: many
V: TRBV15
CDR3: CATSRDIRGNSPLHF
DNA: TGTGCCACCAGCAGAGATATCAGGGGTAATTCACCCCTCCACTTT

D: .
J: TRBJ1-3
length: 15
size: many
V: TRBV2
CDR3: CASSALRVTGNTIYF
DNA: TGTGCCAGCAGCGCTCTCAGGGTGACCGGAAACACCATATATTTT

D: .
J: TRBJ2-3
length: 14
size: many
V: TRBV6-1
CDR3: CASSEPGQADTQYF
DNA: TGTGCCAGCAGTGAACCCGGCCAGGCAGATACGCAGTATTTT

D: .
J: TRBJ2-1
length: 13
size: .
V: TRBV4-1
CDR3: CASSQDLTGKQFF
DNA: TGCGCCAGCAGCCAAGATTTGACAGGAAAGCAGTTCTTC

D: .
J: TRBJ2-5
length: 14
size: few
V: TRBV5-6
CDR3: CASSLVSVPETQYF
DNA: TGTGCCAGCAGCTTGGTTTCAGTTCCGGAGACCCAGTACTTC

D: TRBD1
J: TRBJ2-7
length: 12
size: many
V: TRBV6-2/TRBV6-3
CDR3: CASSWGTGEQYF
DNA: TGTGCCAGCAGTTGGGGGACAGGCGAGCAGTACTTC

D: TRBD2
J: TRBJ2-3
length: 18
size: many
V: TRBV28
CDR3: CASSIPAGGPSSTDTQYF
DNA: TGTGCCAGCAGTATTCCAGCGGGAGGACCATCTAGCACAGATACGCAGTATTTT

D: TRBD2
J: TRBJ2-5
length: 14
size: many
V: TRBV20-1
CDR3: CSARRLTSLETQYF
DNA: TGCAGTGCCCGACGTTTGACTAGCTTGGAGACCCAGTACTTC

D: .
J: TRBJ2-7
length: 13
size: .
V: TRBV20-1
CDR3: CSTRGSPTDEQYF
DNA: TGCAGTACTAGAGGAAGCCCGACGGACGAGCAGTACTTC

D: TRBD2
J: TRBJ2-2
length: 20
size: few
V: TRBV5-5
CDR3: CASSFVPGLAGVSNTGELFF
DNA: TGTGCCAGCAGCTTCGTCCCGGGACTAGCGGGAGTTTCAAACACCGGGGAGCTGTTTTTT

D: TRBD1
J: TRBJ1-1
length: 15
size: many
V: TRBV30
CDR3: CAWSGGTGGPFDAFF
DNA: TGTGCCTGGAGCGGGGGGACAGGGGGACCCTTTGACGCTTTCTTT

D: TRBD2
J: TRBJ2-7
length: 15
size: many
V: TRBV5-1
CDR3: CASSLAASGTYEQYF
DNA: TGCGCCAGCAGCTTGGCGGCTAGCGGGACCTACGAGCAGTACTTC

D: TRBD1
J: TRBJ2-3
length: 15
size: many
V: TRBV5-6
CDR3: CASSSLDRAKDTQYF
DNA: TGTGCCAGCAGCTCTTTGGACAGGGCAAAGGATACGCAGTATTTT

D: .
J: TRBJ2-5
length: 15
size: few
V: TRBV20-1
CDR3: CSARYRQSVSETQYF
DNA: TGCAGTGCTAGGTATCGACAGTCGGTTTCAGAGACCCAGTACTTC

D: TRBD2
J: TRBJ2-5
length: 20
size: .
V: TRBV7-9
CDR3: CASSPRGGLAGGGVQETQYF
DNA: TGTGCCAGCAGCCCCAGGGGTGGACTAGCGGGGGGGGGCGTCCAAGAGACCCAGTACTTC

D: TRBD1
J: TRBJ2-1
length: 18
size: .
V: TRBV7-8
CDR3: CASSPEYGGQGLYNEQFF
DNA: TGTGCCAGCAGCCCGGAATATGGGGGACAGGGTTTGTACAATGAGCAGTTCTTC

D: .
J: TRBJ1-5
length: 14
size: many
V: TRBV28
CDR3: CASSLDLSNQPQHF
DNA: TGTGCCAGCAGTCTAGATCTGAGCAATCAGCCCCAGCATTTT

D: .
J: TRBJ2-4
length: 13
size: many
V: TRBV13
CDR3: CASSLGTRNIQYF
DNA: TGTGCCAGCAGCTTAGGGACTCGAAACATTCAGTACTTC

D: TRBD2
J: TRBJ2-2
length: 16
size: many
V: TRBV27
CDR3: CASFPLAVANTGELFF
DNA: TGTGCCAGCTTCCCACTAGCGGTAGCGAACACCGGGGAGCTGTTTTTT

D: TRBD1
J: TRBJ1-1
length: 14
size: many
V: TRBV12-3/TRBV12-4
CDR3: CASSSPSQTGEAFF
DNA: TGTGCCAGCAGTTCCCCTAGCCAGACAGGGGAAGCTTTCTTT

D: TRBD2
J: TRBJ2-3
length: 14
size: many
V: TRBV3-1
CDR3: CASSLLAGSDTQYF
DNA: TGTGCCAGCAGCCTACTAGCGGGATCAGATACGCAGTATTTT